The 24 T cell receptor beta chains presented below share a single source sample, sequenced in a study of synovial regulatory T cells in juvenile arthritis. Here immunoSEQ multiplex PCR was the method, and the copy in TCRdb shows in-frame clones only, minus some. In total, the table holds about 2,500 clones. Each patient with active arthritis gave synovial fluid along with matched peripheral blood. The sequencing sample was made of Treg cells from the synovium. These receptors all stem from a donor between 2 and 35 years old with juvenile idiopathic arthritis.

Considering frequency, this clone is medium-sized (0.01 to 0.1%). The CDR3 is CASSLSTSGGYNEQFF. V gene TRBV7-6 combines with J gene TRBJ2-1; TCRdb outputs TRBD2, but without DNA this stays unchecked. Germline V lookup: CDR1 SGHVS, CDR2 FNYEAQ. The CDR3 totals 16 residues. No coding sequence is recorded.

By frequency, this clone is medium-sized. This chain's CDR3 is CAISGRGQGGYTF. The chain is built from TRBV10-3 and TRBJ1-2; TCRdb picks TRBD1, but there is no DNA to check that call. From germline, CDR1 is ENHRY and CDR2 SYGVKD. The CDR3 has 13 amino acids. The entry carries no DNA sequence.

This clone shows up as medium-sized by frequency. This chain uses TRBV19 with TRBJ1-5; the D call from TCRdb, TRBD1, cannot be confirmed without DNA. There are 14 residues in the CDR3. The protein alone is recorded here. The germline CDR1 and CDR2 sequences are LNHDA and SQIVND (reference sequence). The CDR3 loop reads CASSLRQSNQPQHF.

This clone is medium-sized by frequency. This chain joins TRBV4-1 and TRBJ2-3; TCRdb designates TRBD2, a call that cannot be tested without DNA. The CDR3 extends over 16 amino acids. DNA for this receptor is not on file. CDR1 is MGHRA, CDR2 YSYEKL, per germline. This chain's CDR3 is CASSQVRTSDTDTQYF.

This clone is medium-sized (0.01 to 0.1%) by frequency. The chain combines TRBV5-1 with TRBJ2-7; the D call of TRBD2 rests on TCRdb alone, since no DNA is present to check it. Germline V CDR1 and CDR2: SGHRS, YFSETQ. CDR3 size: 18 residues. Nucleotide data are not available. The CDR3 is CASSPGTSGRQILDEQYF.

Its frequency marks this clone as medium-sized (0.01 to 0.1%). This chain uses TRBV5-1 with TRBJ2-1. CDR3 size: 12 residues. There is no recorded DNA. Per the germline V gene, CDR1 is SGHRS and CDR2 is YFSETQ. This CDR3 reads CASSFQIGEQFF.

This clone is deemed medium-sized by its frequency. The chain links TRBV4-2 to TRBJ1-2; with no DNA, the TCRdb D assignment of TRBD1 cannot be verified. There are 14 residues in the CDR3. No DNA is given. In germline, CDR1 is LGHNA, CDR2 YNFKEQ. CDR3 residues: CASSGQFANYGYTF.

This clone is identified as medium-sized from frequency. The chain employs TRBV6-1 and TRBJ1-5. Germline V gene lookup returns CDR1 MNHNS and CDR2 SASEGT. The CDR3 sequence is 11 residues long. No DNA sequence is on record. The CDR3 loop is CASSEEVSQHF.

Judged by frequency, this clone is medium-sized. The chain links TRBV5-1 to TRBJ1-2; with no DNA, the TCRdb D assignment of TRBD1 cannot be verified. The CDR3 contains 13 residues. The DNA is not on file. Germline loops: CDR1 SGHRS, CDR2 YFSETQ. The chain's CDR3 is CASSSTGDYGYTF. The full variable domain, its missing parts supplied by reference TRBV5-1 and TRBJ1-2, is KAGVTQTPRYLIKTRGQQVTLSCSPISGHRSVSWYQQTPGQGLQFLFEYFSETQRNKGNFPGRFSGRQFSNSRSEMNVSTLELGDSALYLCASSSTGDYGYTFGSGTRLTVV.

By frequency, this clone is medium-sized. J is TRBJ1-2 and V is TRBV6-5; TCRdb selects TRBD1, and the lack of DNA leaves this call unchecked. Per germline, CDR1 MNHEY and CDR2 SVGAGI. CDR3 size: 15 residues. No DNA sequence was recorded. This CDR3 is CASSPRQGGVYGYTF.

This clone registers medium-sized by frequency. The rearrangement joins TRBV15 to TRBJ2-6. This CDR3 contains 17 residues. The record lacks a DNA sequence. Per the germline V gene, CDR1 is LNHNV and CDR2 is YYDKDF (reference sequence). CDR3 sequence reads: CATSREIGTSGANVLTF.

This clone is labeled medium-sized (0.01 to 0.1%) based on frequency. The CDR3 is CASSATGTSTYEQYF. V gene TRBV5-1 combines with J gene TRBJ2-7; TCRdb's D gene call, TRBD2, goes unchecked for lack of DNA. CDR1 SGHRS and CDR2 YFSETQ come from the germline V gene. The CDR3 is 15 residues long. This entry has no DNA.

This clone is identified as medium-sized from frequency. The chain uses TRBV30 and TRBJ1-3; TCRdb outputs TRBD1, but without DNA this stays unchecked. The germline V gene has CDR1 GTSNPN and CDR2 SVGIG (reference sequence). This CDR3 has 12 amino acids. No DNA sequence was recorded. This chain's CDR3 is CAWSDSGNTIYF.

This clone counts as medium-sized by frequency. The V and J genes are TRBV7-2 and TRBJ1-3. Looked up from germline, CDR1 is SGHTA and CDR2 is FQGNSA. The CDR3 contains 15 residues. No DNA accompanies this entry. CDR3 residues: CASSPPGLTGNTIYF. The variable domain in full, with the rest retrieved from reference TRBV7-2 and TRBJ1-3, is GAGVSQSPSNKVTEKGKDVELRCDPISGHTALYWYRQSLGQGLEFLIYFQGNSAPDKSGLPSDRFSAERTGGSVSTLTIQRTQQEDSAVYLCASSPPGLTGNTIYFGEGSWLTVV.

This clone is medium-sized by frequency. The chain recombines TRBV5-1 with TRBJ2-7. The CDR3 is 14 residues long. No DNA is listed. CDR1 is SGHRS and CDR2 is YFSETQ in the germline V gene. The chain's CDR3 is CASSSGTGPYEQYF.

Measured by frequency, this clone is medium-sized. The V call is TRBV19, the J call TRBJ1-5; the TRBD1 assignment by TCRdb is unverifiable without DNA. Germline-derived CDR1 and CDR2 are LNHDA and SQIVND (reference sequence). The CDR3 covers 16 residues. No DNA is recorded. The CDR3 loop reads CASTSIQQGGNQPQHF.

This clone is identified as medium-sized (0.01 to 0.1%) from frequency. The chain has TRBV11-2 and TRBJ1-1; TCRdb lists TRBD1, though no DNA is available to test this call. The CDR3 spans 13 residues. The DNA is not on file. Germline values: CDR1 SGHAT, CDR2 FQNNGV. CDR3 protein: CASSVTGYTEAFF.

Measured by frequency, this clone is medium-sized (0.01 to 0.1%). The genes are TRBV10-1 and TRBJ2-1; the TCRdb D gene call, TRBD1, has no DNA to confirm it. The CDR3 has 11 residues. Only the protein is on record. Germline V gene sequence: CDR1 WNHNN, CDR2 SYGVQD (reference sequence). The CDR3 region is CASSGGPEQFF.

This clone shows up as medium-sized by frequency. This CDR3 reads CATTNRLDGYTF. This sequence joins TRBV15 and TRBJ1-2. CDR1 LNHNV and CDR2 YYDKDF come from the germline V gene (reference sequence). This CDR3 region has 12 residues. No DNA sequence was recorded.

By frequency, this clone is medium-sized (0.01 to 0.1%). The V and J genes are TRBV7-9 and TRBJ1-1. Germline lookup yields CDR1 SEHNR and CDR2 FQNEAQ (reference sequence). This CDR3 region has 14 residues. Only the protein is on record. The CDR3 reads CASSLVSVNTEAFF.

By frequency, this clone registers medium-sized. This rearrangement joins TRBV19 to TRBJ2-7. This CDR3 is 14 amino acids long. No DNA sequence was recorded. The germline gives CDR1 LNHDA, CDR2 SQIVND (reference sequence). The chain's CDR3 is CASSVKTGTYEQYF.

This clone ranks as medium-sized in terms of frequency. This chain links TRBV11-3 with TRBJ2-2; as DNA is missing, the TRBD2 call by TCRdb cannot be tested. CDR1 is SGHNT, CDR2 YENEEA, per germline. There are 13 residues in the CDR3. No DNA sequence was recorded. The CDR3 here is CASSSLNTGELFF.

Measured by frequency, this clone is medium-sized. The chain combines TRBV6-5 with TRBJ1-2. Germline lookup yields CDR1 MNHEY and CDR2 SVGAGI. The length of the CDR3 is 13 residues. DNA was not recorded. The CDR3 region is CASSYERFYGYTF.

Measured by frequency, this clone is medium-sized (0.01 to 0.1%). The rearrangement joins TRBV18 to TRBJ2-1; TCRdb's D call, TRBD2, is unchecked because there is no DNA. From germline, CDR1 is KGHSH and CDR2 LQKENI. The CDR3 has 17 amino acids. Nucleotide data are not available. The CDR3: CASSPPTSGKLYNEQFF.